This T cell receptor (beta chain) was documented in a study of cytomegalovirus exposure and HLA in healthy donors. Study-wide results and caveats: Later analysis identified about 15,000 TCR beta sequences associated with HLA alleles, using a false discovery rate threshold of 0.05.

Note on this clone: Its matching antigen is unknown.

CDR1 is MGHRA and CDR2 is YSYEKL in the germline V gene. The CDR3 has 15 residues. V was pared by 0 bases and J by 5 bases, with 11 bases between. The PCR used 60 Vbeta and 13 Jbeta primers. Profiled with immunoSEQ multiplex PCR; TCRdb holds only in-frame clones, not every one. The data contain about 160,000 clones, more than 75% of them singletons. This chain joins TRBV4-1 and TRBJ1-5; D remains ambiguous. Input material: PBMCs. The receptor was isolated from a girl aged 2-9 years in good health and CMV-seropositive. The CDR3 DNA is TGCGCCAGCAGCCAAGATTGGCGAGCGGATCAGCCCCAGCATTTT. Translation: CASSQDWRADQPQHF.